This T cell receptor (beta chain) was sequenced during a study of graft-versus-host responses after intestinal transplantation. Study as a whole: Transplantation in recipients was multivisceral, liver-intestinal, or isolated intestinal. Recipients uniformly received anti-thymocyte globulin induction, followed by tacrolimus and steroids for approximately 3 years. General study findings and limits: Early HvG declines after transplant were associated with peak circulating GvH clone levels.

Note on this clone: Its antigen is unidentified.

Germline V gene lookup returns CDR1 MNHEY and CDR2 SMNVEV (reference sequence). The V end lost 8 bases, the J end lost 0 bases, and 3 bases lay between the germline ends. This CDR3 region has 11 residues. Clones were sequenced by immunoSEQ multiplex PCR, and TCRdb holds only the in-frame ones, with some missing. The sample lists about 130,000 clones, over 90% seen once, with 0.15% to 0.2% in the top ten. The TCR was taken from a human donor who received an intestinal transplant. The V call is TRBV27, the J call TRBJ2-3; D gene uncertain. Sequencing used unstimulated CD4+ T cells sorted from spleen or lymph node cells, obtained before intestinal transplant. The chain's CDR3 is CASGSTDTQYF. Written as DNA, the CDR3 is TGTGCCAGCGGGAGCACAGATACGCAGTATTTT.